This T cell receptor (beta chain) was captured by sequencing in a study of blood T cell repertoires in COVID-19. This table comes from immunoSEQ multiplex PCR, and its TCRdb copy is limited to in-frame clones, with some not included. The data hold around 700,000 clones, with approximately 90% observed a single time. The receptor was derived from a woman younger than 30 with acute or convalescent COVID-19. Sequenced sample: peripheral blood.

The CDR3 here is CASSQHTGDWNTEAFF. CDR3 coding DNA: TGCGCCAGCAGCCAGCATACAGGGGATTGGAACACTGAAGCTTTCTTT. The genes are TRBV4-1 and TRBJ1-1, with 7 bases that match TRBD1. The CDR3 is 16 residues long. Trimming cost V 3 bases and J 1 base; bases outside gene matches: 8. Germline CDR1 MGHRA, CDR2 YSYEKL.